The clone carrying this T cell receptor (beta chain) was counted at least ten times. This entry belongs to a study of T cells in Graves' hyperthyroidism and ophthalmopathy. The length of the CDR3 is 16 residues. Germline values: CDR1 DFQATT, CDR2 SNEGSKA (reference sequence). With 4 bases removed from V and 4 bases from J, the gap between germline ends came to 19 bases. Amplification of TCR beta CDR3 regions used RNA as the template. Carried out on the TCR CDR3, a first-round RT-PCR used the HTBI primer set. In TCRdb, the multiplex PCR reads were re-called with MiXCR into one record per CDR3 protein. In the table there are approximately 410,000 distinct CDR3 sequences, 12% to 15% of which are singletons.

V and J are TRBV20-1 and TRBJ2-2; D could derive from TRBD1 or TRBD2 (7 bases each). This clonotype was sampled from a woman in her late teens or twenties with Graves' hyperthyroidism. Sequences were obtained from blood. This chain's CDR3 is CSATNRGGGSTGELFF. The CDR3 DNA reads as TGCAGTGCTACAAACCGAGGGGGCGGGAGCACCGGGGAGCTGTTTTTT.